The present T cell receptor (beta chain) was sequenced within a study of T cells in Graves' hyperthyroidism and ophthalmopathy. This clonotype was detected ten times or more. Its antigen is as yet unknown. Pregnant or lactating patients were excluded, as were those with uncontrolled infection or other autoimmune disease. RNA transcripts provided the source from which TCR beta CDR3 regions were amplified. A set of HTBI primers served as the primers for a first-round RT-PCR of the TCR CDR3. Via MiXCR, TCRdb re-called the multiplex PCR reads, giving one row per CDR3 protein. The repertoire holds about half a million distinct CDR3 sequences, with roughly 25% as singletons. In germline, CDR1 is MNHEY, CDR2 SVGAGI. The length of the CDR3 is 16 residues. The V segment lost 6 bases and the J segment 7 bases; nucleotides outside the gene matches: 14. Study-level points and caveats: Most thyroid clonotypes that were expanded above 0.001 also turned up in blood. Ophthalmopathy onset followed model prediction by a median roughly 6.5 months. The authors' 13 V-J model separated ophthalmopathy from stable hyperthyroidism.

V usage is TRBV6-5 and J usage is TRBJ1-5; 8 bases agree with TRBD1. The specimen was blood. The receptor was isolated from a woman in her 30s with Graves' ophthalmopathy. CDR3 residues: CASRGGMDRAGQPQHF. CDR3 coding DNA: TGTGCCAGCAGGGGGGGGATGGACAGGGCGGGACAGCCCCAGCATTTT.